A single sample is the source of the 3 T cell receptor beta chains below, sequenced in a study of early T cells in non-severe SARS-CoV-2 infection (dated by TCRdb to about 2021). Library method: 5' RACE. The data were produced on a NextSeq 500. In-frame beta chains were kept once TCRdb had trimmed the public reads at Q25 with fastp and called clones with MiXCR. Rows are combined by CDR3 protein, so each entry shows the most common genes and DNA. This sample comprises 98,000 or so distinct CDR3 sequences, about 10% of them detected only once. The top ten constitute about 5% of the sample. Sequenced material: whole blood. The receptors derive from an adult who was a healthcare worker with PCR-confirmed SARS-CoV-2 infection or an uninfected control (not recorded which).

The chain has TRBV20-1 and TRBJ1-1; D is unresolved. CDR3 length: 12 residues. The germline V gene encodes CDR1 DFQATT and CDR2 SNEGSKA (reference sequence). V lost 3 bases and J lost 1, with 6 bases in between. CDR3 DNA sequence: TGCAGTGCTAGGCCCCAGAACACTGAAGCTTTCTTT. The encoded protein is CSARPQNTEAFF.

The gene calls are TRBV28 and TRBJ2-7; possible D gene TRBD2, 6 bases. The CDR3 runs 14 residues. Germline-derived CDR1 and CDR2 are MDHEN and SYDVKM. Between the trimmed V and J ends, which lost 5 bases and 2 bases, there was a span of 13 bases. CDR3 sequence reads: CASSPRRVTYEQYF. The CDR3 DNA sequence: TGTGCCAGCAGTCCCCGGAGGGTAACCTACGAGCAGTACTTC. The full variable domain, its missing parts supplied by reference TRBV28 and TRBJ2-7, is DVKVTQSSRYLVKRTGEKVFLECVQDMDHENMFWYRQDPGLGLRLIYFSYDVKMKEKGDIPEGYSVSREKKERFSLILESASTNQTSMYLCASSPRRVTYEQYFGPGTRLTVT.

This clonotype showed up just a few times. V usage is TRBV30 and J usage is TRBJ1-2, with no clear D. V was trimmed by 0 bases and J by 1 base, leaving 15 bases between them. The germline CDR1 and CDR2 sequences are GTSNPN and SVGIG (reference sequence). The CDR3 is 16 residues long. CDR3 bases: TGTGCCTGGAGTGTACACCTTCTCCTTCTTAACTATGGCTACACCTTC. It is translated as CAWSVHLLLLNYGYTF.